Each of the 13 T cell receptor beta chains below was sequenced from the same sample in a study of T cell responses to AZD1222 COVID-19 vaccine. Here immunoSEQ multiplex PCR was the method, and the copy in TCRdb shows in-frame clones only, minus some. This table holds 160,000 or so clones, roughly nine tenths found once. The sequencing here drew on peripheral blood, taken on day 0 of MenACWY control vaccination. The receptors were gathered from an adult in good health.

The V gene is TRBV9, the J gene TRBJ2-5, with D possibly TRBD2 on 6 matching bases. The CDR3 has 15 residues. V was pared by 0 bases and J by 2 bases, with 11 bases between. Germline assignment: CDR1 SGDLS and CDR2 YYNGEE. The CDR3 reads CASSVGGRTQETQYF. Written as DNA, the CDR3 is TGTGCCAGCAGCGTAGGGGGGAGGACGCAAGAGACCCAGTACTTC.

The J gene is TRBJ1-5, the V gene TRBV12-3 or TRBV12-4; unclear D gene. Trimming removed 7 bases at V and 3 bases at J, with 7 bases between. The length of the CDR3 is 12 residues. This CDR3 reads CASTLNNQPQHF. The CDR3 region has the DNA TGTGCCAGCACCCTAAACAATCAGCCCCAGCATTTT.

CDR3 in amino acids: CASIPGQGAQGAFF. The CDR3 DNA is TGTGCCAGCATACCGGGACAGGGGGCGCAGGGAGCTTTCTTT. V is TRBV2 and J is TRBJ1-1; TRBD1 matches 12 bases. The CDR3 is 14 residues long. Germline loops: CDR1 SNHLY, CDR2 FYNNEI. J was trimmed by 10 bases and V by 7 bases; bases with no gene match: 10.

The CDR3 nucleotides read TGTGCCAGCAGAAAGACAGGGACGGACATTCAGTACTTC. Translating gives CASRKTGTDIQYF. This sequence joins TRBV28 and TRBJ2-4, with TRBD1 identical over 7 bases. The V gene's germline CDR1 is MDHEN and CDR2 SYDVKM. After removal of 6 bases from V and 8 bases from J, the junction contained 7 bases not matched to a gene. CDR3 size: 13 residues. Full variable domain (rest looked up from reference TRBV28 and TRBJ2-4): DVKVTQSSRYLVKRTGEKVFLECVQDMDHENMFWYRQDPGLGLRLIYFSYDVKMKEKGDIPEGYSVSREKKERFSLILESASTNQTSMYLCASRKTGTDIQYFGAGTRLSVL.

As concerns this clone: A read error may produce the germline difference seen at one junction end. The chain carries TRBV2 and TRBJ2-5, with D possibly being TRBD1 or TRBD2 (6 bases each). CDR1 is SNHLY, CDR2 FYNNEI, per germline. CDR3 length equals 14 residues. CDR3 nucleotide sequence: TGTGCCAGCAGCGTGGATCGGGGGCAAGGGACCCAGTACTTC. Translated: CASSVDRGQGTQYF.

The V call is TRBV3-1 (or the pseudogene TRBV3-2), the J call TRBJ2-2, with 13 bases aligning to TRBD2. CDR3 length equals 17 residues. Germline V gene sequence: CDR1 LGHDT, CDR2 YNNKEL (reference sequence). J gave up 3 bases and V 4 bases, and 5 bases lay outside the gene matches. The CDR3 region has the DNA TGTGCCAGCAGCCGGACTAGCGGGAGCCTCGACACCGGGGAGCTGTTTTTT. Encoded protein: CASSRTSGSLDTGELFF.

This clone is a singleton in its sample. This chain links TRBV18 with TRBJ2-2, with a weak D call TRBD1 (5 bases). The CDR3 covers 17 residues. Germline assignment: CDR1 KGHSH and CDR2 LQKENI. V was trimmed by 0 bases and J by 4 bases, leaving 15 bases between them. Here the CDR3 DNA reads TGTGCCAGCTCACCACCGTATTTCAGGGTTGGCACCGGGGAGCTGTTTTTT. Protein sequence: CASSPPYFRVGTGELFF. Looking up the rest from reference TRBV18 and TRBJ2-2 gives the full variable domain: NAGVMQNPRHLVRRRGQEARLRCSPMKGHSHVYWYRQLPEEGLKFMVYLQKENIIDESGMPKERFSAEFPKEGPSILRIQQVVRGDSAAYFCASSPPYFRVGTGELFFGEGSRLTVL.

The rearrangement joins TRBV28 to TRBJ2-5, with TRBD2 as a possible D gene (5 bases). V gave up 3 bases and J gave up 5 bases, with 13 bases separating them. In germline, CDR1 is MDHEN, CDR2 SYDVKM. The CDR3 length is 14 residues. CDR3 sequence: CASSLVGDLETQYF. DNA for the CDR3: TGTGCCAGCAGTTTGGTGGGAGATCTTGAGACCCAGTACTTC.

On this clone itself: Distinct nucleotide sequences in the sample also encode this CDR3. The V gene is TRBV5-1, the J gene TRBJ1-1; D gene ambiguous. The V and J ends lost 0 bases and 2 bases respectively, with 11 bases between them. CDR1 is SGHRS, CDR2 YFSETQ, per germline. CDR3 size: 15 residues. CDR3 region: CASSLGDTLNTEAFF. CDR3 in DNA: TGCGCCAGCAGCTTGGGTGACACCCTAAACACTGAAGCTTTCTTT. The full variable domain, completed using reference TRBV5-1 and TRBJ1-1, is KAGVTQTPRYLIKTRGQQVTLSCSPISGHRSVSWYQQTPGQGLQFLFEYFSETQRNKGNFPGRFSGRQFSNSRSEMNVSTLELGDSALYLCASSLGDTLNTEAFFGQGTRLTVV.

CDR3 residues: CASRKTGAQETQYF. The CDR3 region has the DNA TGTGCCAGCAGGAAGACAGGGGCCCAAGAGACCCAGTACTTC. The rearrangement uses TRBV28 and TRBJ2-5; 8 bases are shared with TRBD1. Germline V gene data show CDR1 as MDHEN and CDR2 as SYDVKM. This CDR3 comprises 14 residues. Trimming at V came to 6 bases and at J to 1 base, leaving 4 bases not matched to a gene.

This rearrangement joins TRBV30 to TRBJ1-1, with D possibly TRBD1 on 5 matching bases. In germline, CDR1 is GTSNPN, CDR2 SVGIG (reference sequence). The V and J ends lost 2 bases and 3 bases respectively, with 13 bases between them. The CDR3 contains 14 residues. The CDR3, as DNA: TGTGCCTGGAGTATCTCTCAGGGTGACACTGAAGCTTTCTTT. Its translation: CAWSISQGDTEAFF.

CDR3 residues: CASSQDYQSSGNTIYF. The CDR3 DNA reads TGTGCCAGCAGCCAAGATTATCAGAGCTCTGGAAACACCATATATTTT. This chain uses TRBV14 with TRBJ1-3; no firm D call. The CDR3 totals 16 residues. Germline lookup yields CDR1 SGHDN and CDR2 FVKESK. V was pared by 0 bases and J by 0 bases, with 9 bases between.

The CDR3 region is CASSPGADTQYF. The CDR3 nucleotides read TGTGCCAGCAGTCCGGGGGCAGATACGCAGTATTTT. V usage is TRBV12-3 or TRBV12-4 and J usage is TRBJ2-3; D might be TRBD2 (6 bases). The CDR3 runs to 12 residues. Trimming took 5 bases from V and 4 from J, leaving 7 bases between them.